A single sample gave rise to the 14 T cell receptor beta chains below, sequenced in a study of T cell responses to AZD1222 COVID-19 vaccine. Sequencing used immunoSEQ multiplex PCR; TCRdb keeps in-frame clones, though not all of them. The sample includes roughly 100,000 clones, roughly nine tenths of them seen just once. This specimen consisted of peripheral blood, obtained on day 0 of AZD1222 vaccination. These receptors came from an adult in good health.

The rearrangement uses TRBV18 and TRBJ1-1, with D possibly TRBD1 on 5 matching bases. With 2 bases removed from V and 1 base from J, the gap between germline ends came to 8 bases. The germline V gene has CDR1 KGHSH and CDR2 LQKENI. The CDR3 is 14 residues long. The CDR3 protein is CASSPGRGNTEAFF. CDR3 nucleotides: TGTGCCAGCTCACCAGGGAGGGGGAACACTGAAGCTTTCTTT.

The J gene is TRBJ2-3, the V gene TRBV7-2; 9 bases match TRBD2. Germline V lookup: CDR1 SGHTA, CDR2 FQGNSA. The CDR3 loop spans 16 amino acids. J gave up 4 bases and V 4 bases, and 9 bases lay outside the gene matches. The CDR3 DNA reads TGTGCCAGCAGCTCGGGACTAGCCCTGCGATCAGATACGCAGTATTTT. Translated: CASSSGLALRSDTQYF.

This clone came up a few times. V gene TRBV2 combines with J gene TRBJ2-7, with TRBD1 matching 11 bases. The germline CDR1 and CDR2 sequences are SNHLY and FYNNEI. Trimming took 2 bases from V and 5 from J; bases not matched to a gene: 5. CDR3 length: 15 residues. The CDR3 protein is CASSEFRDRGDEQYF. The DNA for the CDR3 is TGTGCCAGCAGTGAATTCCGGGACAGGGGGGACGAGCAGTACTTC.

This chain connects TRBV7-3 to TRBJ1-2, with 9 bases that match TRBD1. Per the germline V gene, CDR1 is SGHTA and CDR2 is FQGTGA. CDR3 length: 13 residues. With V trimmed by 4 bases and J by 6 bases, 3 bases remained unmatched. The CDR3 coding sequence is TGTGCCAGCAGCTCCCGGGACAGGGATGGCTACACCTTC. Protein: CASSSRDRDGYTF. The full variable domain, completed using reference TRBV7-3 and TRBJ1-2, is GAGVSQTPSNKVTEKGKYVELRCDPISGHTALYWYRQSLGQGPEFLIYFQGTGAADDSGLPNDRFFAVRPEGSVSTLKIQRTERGDSAVYLCASSSRDRDGYTFGSGTRLTVV.

The V call is TRBV18, the J call TRBJ2-1; D may be TRBD1 (6 bases). V shed 3 bases and J shed 6 bases, with 12 bases lying between them. Germline V CDR1 and CDR2: KGHSH, LQKENI. The CDR3 covers 14 residues. The CDR3 reads CASSPGADPNEQFF. CDR3 nucleotides: TGTGCCAGCTCACCGGGGGCGGATCCCAATGAGCAGTTCTTC.

The chain carries TRBV5-1 and TRBJ2-5; 7 bases agree with TRBD1. Per the germline V gene, CDR1 is SGHRS and CDR2 is YFSETQ. V gave up 4 bases and J gave up 3 bases; unmatched junction bases: 9. This CDR3 spans 15 amino acids. Written as DNA, the CDR3 is TGCGCCAGCAGCCCCTACCGACAGGGAGAAGAGACCCAGTACTTC. It specifies CASSPYRQGEETQYF.

The chain links TRBV11-2 to TRBJ1-2; a weak D match, TRBD1 (6 bases). V was clipped by 5 bases and J by 7 bases, with 14 bases between them. The CDR3 covers 13 residues. Germline CDR1 reads SGHAT; CDR2 reads FQNNGV. CDR3 protein: CASSPGGASGYTF. For the CDR3, the DNA is TGTGCCAGCAGCCCCGGGGGGGCCTCTGGCTACACCTTC.

V gene TRBV6-2 or TRBV6-3 combines with J gene TRBJ2-4; TRBD1 agrees at 8 bases. The V gene's germline CDR1 is MNHEY and CDR2 SVGEGT. After removal of 2 bases from V and 0 bases from J, the junction contained 12 bases not matched to a gene. This CDR3 region has 19 residues. The CDR3 here is CASSYHHKGDRIAKNIQYF. As DNA, the CDR3 is TGTGCCAGCAGTTACCACCATAAAGGGGACAGGATAGCCAAAAACATTCAGTACTTC.

J is TRBJ2-7 and V is TRBV6-5; TRBD2 might be the D (6 bases). Germline V lookup: CDR1 MNHEY, CDR2 SVGAGI. V lost 6 bases and J 2 bases, leaving 11 bases between the germline ends. This CDR3 is 13 amino acids long. CDR3: CASRRDSTYEQYF. The CDR3 DNA follows: TGTGCCAGCAGGCGGGACTCAACCTACGAGCAGTACTTC.

The chain carries TRBV19 and TRBJ1-1; 7 bases agree with TRBD1. In germline, CDR1 is LNHDA, CDR2 SQIVND (reference sequence). V trimming: 9 bases; J trimming: 1 base; junction bases outside the gene matches: 5. The CDR3 is 13 residues long. The DNA of the CDR3 is TGTGCCAGCAGGGACAGAGGGAACACTGAAGCTTTCTTT. This sequence encodes CASRDRGNTEAFF.

The V call is TRBV10-3, the J call TRBJ1-1; D remains ambiguous. Germline CDR1 is ENHRY and CDR2 is SYGVKD. The CDR3 spans 13 residues. V was shortened by 10 bases and J by 0 bases, with 12 bases between the two germline ends. CDR3 in amino acids: CATSGPVNTEAFF. The CDR3 bases are TGTGCCACATCCGGCCCAGTGAACACTGAAGCTTTCTTT.

The genes are TRBV3-1 (or the pseudogene TRBV3-2) and TRBJ1-4; maybe TRBD1 (5 bases). The CDR3 sequence is 14 residues long. V shed 2 bases and J shed 3 bases, with 7 bases lying between them. The germline gives CDR1 LGHDT, CDR2 YNNKEL (reference sequence). The CDR3 protein is CASSQQGANEKLFF. In nucleotides, the CDR3 is TGTGCCAGCAGCCAACAGGGTGCTAATGAAAAACTGTTTTTT.

The rearrangement links TRBV11-3 to TRBJ2-5, with TRBD2 matching 11 bases. The V gene's germline CDR1 is SGHNT and CDR2 YENEEA. The CDR3 is made up of 15 amino acids. The V gene end was trimmed by 5 bases and the J gene end by 5 bases; junction bases not matched to a gene: 7. In nucleotides, the CDR3 is TGTGCCAGCAGCCTTAGCGGGAGGGCCGGGGAGACCCAGTACTTC. This encodes CASSLSGRAGETQYF.

This clone is a singleton in its sample. The gene calls are TRBV7-2 and TRBJ1-1; TRBD1 might be the D (6 bases). From germline, CDR1 is SGHTA and CDR2 FQGNSA. The V end was cut by 5 bases, the J end by 2 bases, with 9 bases between. The length of the CDR3 is 13 residues. The CDR3 coding sequence is TGTGCCAGCAGCAAGGGACAAAACACTGAAGCTTTCTTT. Translated, it gives CASSKGQNTEAFF.